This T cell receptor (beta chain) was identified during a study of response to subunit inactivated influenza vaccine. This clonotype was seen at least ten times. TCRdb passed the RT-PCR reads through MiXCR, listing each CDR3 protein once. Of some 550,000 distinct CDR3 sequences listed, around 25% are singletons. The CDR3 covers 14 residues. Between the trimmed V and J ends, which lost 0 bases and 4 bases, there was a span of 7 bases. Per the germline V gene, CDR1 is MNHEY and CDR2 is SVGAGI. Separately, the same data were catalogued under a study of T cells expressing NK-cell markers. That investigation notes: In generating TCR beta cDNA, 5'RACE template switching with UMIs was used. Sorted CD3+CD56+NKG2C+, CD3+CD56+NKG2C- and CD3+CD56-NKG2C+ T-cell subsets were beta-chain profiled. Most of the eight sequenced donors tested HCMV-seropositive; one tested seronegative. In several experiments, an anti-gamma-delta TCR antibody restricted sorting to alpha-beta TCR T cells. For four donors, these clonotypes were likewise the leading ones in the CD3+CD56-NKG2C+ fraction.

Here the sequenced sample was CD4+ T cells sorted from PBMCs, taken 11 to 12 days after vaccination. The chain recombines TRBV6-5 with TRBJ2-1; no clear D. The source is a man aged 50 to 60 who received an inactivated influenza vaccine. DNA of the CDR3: TGTGCCAGCAGTTACTCCTCGGTGTACAATGAGCAGTTCTTC. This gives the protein CASSYSSVYNEQFF.